This T cell receptor beta chain comes out of a study of blood T cell repertoires in COVID-19 (dated by TCRdb to about 2020). General notes on the study: The collaborator samples originated in the United States, Italy and Spain and spanned the acute and convalescent phases of COVID-19. Where HLA class I and class II types were available, the types were taken from metadata supplied by the sample provider, not from assay-based typing. The repertoires were made available in a free public database intended to serve as a resource for research on the immune response to SARS-CoV-2. Sample metadata almost always included a de-identified subject ID, COVID-19 status, age in years and sex. Deeply sampled blood TCRbeta repertoires from subjects exposed to, actively infected with, or recovered from COVID-19 were included in the dataset. Samples were obtained from the ongoing ImmuneRACE study (first 160 participants) and from about 1,300 subjects provided by 6 global collaborators. The material from the prospective study consisted of cDNA or gDNA derived from T cells, B-cell-depleted T cells, or PBMCs.

Here V drops 3 bases and J drops 4 bases, and the junction holds 6 bases not matched to any gene. The cysteine opens and the phenylalanine closes a CDR3 of 17 amino acids. Left in the record is the CDR3 DNA by itself, 51 bases read in frame from the first base. CDR1 and CDR2, per the germline V gene, are KGHSH and LQKENI. TCRbeta CDR3 regions were amplified from genomic DNA by means of the immunoSEQ Assay, a bias-controlled multiplex PCR. The study's own analysis went as follows. Within the assay, amplification of reference gene primers was used to estimate how many nucleated cells each sample contained. To quantify the absolute abundance of each unique TCRbeta CDR3 rearrangement, sequence reads were collapsed and filtered. For each sample, productive Simpson clonality was calculated as the square root of Simpson's diversity index across productive rearrangements. Entries here come from immuneACCESS through TCRdb and include only in-frame sequences with V and J called. Some clones fail to appear in such tables; in the studies checked, an unresolved V gene covers under half of the shortfall, and the cause of the remainder is unknown. V, J and clone size were drawn from that table, and D and trimming were deduced from the DNA. For this sample the table gives some 370,000 clones, of which around 87% were detected only once. The ten biggest clones cover about 9.4% of the sample.

One collaborating source in Seattle enrolled patients during active infection and followed them longitudinally through the course of disease. Collaborating institutions collected whole blood in K2EDTA tubes following their own protocols. For TCRbeta analysis, collaborators shipped samples as frozen whole blood, isolated PBMCs, or DNA extracted from either of those sample types. In regard to this clone: No antigen is known for it. No base quality information exists; no much larger clone differs at one position.

Results and caveats for the whole study, not just this receptor: How much clinical and demographic metadata was included differed by source and by participant, and the metadata was provided uncurated.

The specimen sequenced was peripheral blood. Here the chain combines TRBV18 and TRBJ2-2; TRBD1 fits 12 bases in the junction. The receptor comes from a woman aged 30 to 39 with COVID-19, enrolled during active disease. The CDR3 protein is CASSPRDRGPGTGELFF. The base sequence is TGTGCCAGCTCACCGCGGGACAGGGGGCCCGGCACCGGGGAGCTGTTTTTT. Here the CDR3 is joined to the reference TRBV18 and TRBJ2-2 genes, and the full variable domain is: NAGVMQNPRHLVRRRGQEARLRCSPMKGHSHVYWYRQLPEEGLKFMVYLQKENIIDESGMPKERFSAEFPKEGPSILRIQQVVRGDSAAYFCASSPRDRGPGTGELFFGEGSRLTVL.